The entry that follows covers one T cell receptor beta chain sequence. This entry belongs to a study of blood T cell repertoires in COVID-19. Study details: The United States, Italy and Spain provided the acute and convalescent COVID-19 samples. In each case, the material was cDNA or gDNA derived from T cells, B-cell-depleted T cells, or PBMCs.

This CDR3 region has 16 residues. V lost 5 bases and J 1 base, leaving 15 bases between the germline ends. CDR1 and CDR2 from the germline V gene are PRHDT and FYEKMQ (reference sequence). Original methodology: How many nucleated cells were present was estimated from reference gene primer amplification. Produced via immunoSEQ multiplex PCR; TCRdb's table is partial and in-frame only. Clonal size and the V and J genes are those of that table, whereas D and trimming came from the DNA. The top ten hold 13% to 15% of the sample, which has some 200,000 clones, around 84% seen once. The chain joins TRBV13 to TRBJ2-1; D possibly corresponds to TRBD1 (7 bases). This receptor was identified in a man aged 30-40 years with active or convalescent COVID-19. Sequencing was carried out using peripheral blood. This CDR3 reads CASSNPQGRSYNEQFF. CDR3 nucleotides: TGTGCCAGCAGCAACCCACAGGGGAGGTCCTACAATGAGCAGTTCTTC.